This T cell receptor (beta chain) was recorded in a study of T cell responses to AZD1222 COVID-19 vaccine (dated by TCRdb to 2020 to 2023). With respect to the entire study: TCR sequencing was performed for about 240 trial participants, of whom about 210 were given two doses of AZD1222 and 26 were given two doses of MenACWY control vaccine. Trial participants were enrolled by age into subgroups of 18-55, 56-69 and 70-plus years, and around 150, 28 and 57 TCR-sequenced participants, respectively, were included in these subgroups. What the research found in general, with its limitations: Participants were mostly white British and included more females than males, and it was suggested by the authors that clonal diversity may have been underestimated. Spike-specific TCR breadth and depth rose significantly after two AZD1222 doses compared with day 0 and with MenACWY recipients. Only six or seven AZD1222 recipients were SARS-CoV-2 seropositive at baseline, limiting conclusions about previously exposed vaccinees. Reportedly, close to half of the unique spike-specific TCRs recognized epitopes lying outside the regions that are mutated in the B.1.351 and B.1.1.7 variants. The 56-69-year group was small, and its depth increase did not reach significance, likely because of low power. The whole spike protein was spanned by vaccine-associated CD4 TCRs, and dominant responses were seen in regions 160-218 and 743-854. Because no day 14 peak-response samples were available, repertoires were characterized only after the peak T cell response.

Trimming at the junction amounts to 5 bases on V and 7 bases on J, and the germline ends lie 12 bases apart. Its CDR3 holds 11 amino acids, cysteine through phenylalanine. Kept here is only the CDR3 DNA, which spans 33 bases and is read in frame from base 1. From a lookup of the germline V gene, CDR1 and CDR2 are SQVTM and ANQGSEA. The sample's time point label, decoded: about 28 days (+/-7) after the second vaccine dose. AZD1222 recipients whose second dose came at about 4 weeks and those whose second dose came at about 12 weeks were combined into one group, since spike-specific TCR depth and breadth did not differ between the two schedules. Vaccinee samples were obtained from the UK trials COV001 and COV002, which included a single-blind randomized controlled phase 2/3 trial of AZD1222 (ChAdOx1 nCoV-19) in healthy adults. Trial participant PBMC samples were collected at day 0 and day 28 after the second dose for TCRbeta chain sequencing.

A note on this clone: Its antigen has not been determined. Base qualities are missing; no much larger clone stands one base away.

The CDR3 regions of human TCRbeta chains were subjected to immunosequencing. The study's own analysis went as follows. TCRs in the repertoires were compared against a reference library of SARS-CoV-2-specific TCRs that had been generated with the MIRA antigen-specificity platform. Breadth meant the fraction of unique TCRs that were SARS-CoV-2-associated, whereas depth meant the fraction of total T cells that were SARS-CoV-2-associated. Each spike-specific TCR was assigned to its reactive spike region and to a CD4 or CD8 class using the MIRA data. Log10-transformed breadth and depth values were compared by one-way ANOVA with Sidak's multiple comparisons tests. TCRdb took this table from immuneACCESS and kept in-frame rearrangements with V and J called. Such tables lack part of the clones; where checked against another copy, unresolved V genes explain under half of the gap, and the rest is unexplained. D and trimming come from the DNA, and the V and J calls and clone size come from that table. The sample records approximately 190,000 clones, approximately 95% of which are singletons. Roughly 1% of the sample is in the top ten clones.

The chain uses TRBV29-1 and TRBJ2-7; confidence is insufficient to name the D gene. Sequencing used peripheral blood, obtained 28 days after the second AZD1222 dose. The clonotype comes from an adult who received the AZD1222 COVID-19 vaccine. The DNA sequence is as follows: TGCAGCGTTACTGAATTATGGGAGCAGTACTTC. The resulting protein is CSVTELWEQYF.